This T cell receptor (beta chain) was retrieved from a study of T-cell reconstitution after alpha-beta-depleted transplantation in children. Preparation of the TCRbeta library used unique molecular identifiers. Via MiXCR, TCRdb re-called the PCR reads, giving one row per CDR3 protein. This sample has about 980,000 distinct CDR3 sequences; roughly 31% occur once, and the top ten carry about 28%. The CDR3 has 14 residues. Germline CDR1 reads SQVTM; CDR2 reads ANQGSEA. J gave up 4 bases and V 3 bases, and 7 bases lay outside the gene matches. Worth noting for this clonotype: Its antigen is undetermined.

Study-wide points: Several hundred rapidly expanded clones from non-depleted graft cells reportedly supplied alpha-beta T cells about two months post-transplant. T-cell numbers and diversity, one year after transplant, stemmed largely from T cells that were newly produced.

This sequence was found in a boy under two years old who had a stem cell transplant for SCID, so the T cells may come from the graft donor. The V call is TRBV29-1, the J call TRBJ2-5, with TRBD2 identical over 8 bases. The specimen was PBMCs, mostly from graft donor cells, collected 360 days after TCRalphabeta/CD19-depleted stem cell transplant. The CDR3 DNA sequence: TGCAGCGTTGAGGGGCGGGGGGCCCCAGAGACCCAGTACTTC. Translated, it gives CSVEGRGAPETQYF.